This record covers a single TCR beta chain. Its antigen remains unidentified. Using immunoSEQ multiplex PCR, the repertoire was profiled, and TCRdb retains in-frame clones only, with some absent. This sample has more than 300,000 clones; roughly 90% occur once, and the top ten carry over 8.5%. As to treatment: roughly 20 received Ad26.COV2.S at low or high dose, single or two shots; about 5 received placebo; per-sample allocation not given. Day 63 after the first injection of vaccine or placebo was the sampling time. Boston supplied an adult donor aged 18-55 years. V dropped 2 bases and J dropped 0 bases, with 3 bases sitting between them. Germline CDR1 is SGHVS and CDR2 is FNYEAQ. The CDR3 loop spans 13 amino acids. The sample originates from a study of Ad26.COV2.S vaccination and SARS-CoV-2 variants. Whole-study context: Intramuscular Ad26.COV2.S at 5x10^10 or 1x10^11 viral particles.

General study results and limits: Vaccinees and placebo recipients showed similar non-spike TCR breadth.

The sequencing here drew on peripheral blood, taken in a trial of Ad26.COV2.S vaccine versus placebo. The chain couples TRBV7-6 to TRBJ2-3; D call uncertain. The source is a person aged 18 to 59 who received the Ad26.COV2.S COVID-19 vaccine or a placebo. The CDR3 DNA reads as TGTGCCAGCAGCTTATCGAGCACAGATACGCAGTATTTT. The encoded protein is CASSLSSTDTQYF.